The rows below give T cell receptor beta chains drawn from one sample of a study of OX40 agonist ivuxolimab in advanced cancers. Profiled with immunoSEQ multiplex PCR; TCRdb holds only in-frame clones, not every one. The table has about 50,000 clones, 70% to 90% seen once. This specimen was CD4+ or CD8+ T cells sorted from blood, taken in a trial of the OX40 agonist ivuxolimab. The receptors stem from an adult with an advanced solid tumor such as melanoma, head and neck, liver or kidney cancer. Each CDR3 is given with its conserved first and last residue. A D gene is named only where the DNA matches it firmly. Clone sizes are given selectively: once, few, many, or a class where the clone is expanded.

j_gene	len	abundance	d_gene	v_gene	CDR3aa	CDR3nt
TRBJ2-3	15	.	.	TRBV18	CASSPRPEGTDTQYF	TGTGCCAGCTCACCCCGCCCCGAGGGGACAGATACGCAGTATTTT
TRBJ2-3	13	few	.	TRBV7-6	CASRPSSTDTQYF	TGTGCCAGCAGGCCTTCTAGCACAGATACGCAGTATTTT
TRBJ2-5	15	.	TRBD2	TRBV7-2	CASSPRLAPQETQYF	TGTGCCAGCAGCCCCCGACTAGCGCCGCAAGAGACCCAGTACTTC
TRBJ1-2	15	once	TRBD1	TRBV6-1	CASSPGTGADYGYTF	TGTGCCAGCAGTCCCGGGACAGGGGCCGACTATGGCTACACCTTC
TRBJ2-1	17	.	.	TRBV7-2	CASSFSSSRTSYNEQFF	TGTGCCAGCAGCTTCTCTAGCTCCCGGACCTCCTACAATGAGCAGTTCTTC
TRBJ1-3	13	.	.	TRBV19	CASSRTAGNTIYF	TGTGCCAGCTCGAGGACGGCTGGAAACACCATATATTTT
TRBJ2-3	15	few	TRBD2	TRBV7-2	CASSLGGRDTDTQYF	TGTGCCAGCAGCTTGGGCGGGAGGGACACAGATACGCAGTATTTT
TRBJ2-7	14	.	TRBD1	TRBV11-2	CASSPRTGTYEQYF	TGTGCCAGCAGCCCGCGGACAGGTACCTACGAGCAGTACTTC
TRBJ1-1	12	.	.	TRBV10-3	CAISEAVTEAFF	TGTGCCATCAGTGAGGCCGTTACTGAAGCTTTCTTT
TRBJ2-3	17	.	TRBD2	TRBV14	CASSQGSGTRSTDTQYF	TGTGCCAGCAGCCAAGGCTCCGGGACTAGATCAACAGATACGCAGTATTTT
TRBJ2-1	13	.	.	TRBV30	CAWSGGPYNEQFF	TGTGCCTGGTCTGGGGGACCATACAATGAGCAGTTCTTC
TRBJ1-1	12	.	TRBD1	TRBV5-1	CASSSQGWEAFF	TGCGCCAGCAGCTCACAGGGGTGGGAAGCTTTCTTT
TRBJ2-2	14	once	.	TRBV7-2	CASSLGLNTGELFF	TGTGCCAGCAGCTTGGGACTGAACACCGGGGAGCTGTTTTTT
TRBJ2-1	16	.	TRBD2	TRBV4-1	CASSQVGRARYNEQFF	TGCGCCAGCAGCCAAGTTGGGAGGGCCAGATACAATGAGCAGTTCTTC
TRBJ2-1	15	.	TRBD1	TRBV2	CASSDEGQGVVEQFF	TGTGCCAGCAGTGATGAGGGACAGGGGGTTGTTGAGCAGTTCTTC
TRBJ2-7	15	.	.	TRBV6-6	CASSYQGGGTYEQYF	TGTGCCAGCAGTTACCAGGGGGGGGGAACCTACGAGCAGTACTTC
TRBJ1-6	14	.	.	TRBV5-1	CASSLAQGSTPLHF	TGCGCCAGCAGCTTGGCACAGGGTAGTACACCCCTCCACTTT
TRBJ1-5	15	.	.	TRBV6-6	CASSWGTPMRQPQHF	TGTGCCAGCAGTTGGGGGACCCCGATGAGGCAGCCCCAGCATTTT
TRBJ2-5	16	.	TRBD1	TRBV5-1	CASSLADRGRKETQYF	TGCGCCAGCAGCTTGGCCGATAGGGGGCGAAAGGAGACCCAGTACTTC
TRBJ1-1	15	.	.	TRBV4-1	CASSQGGPSNTEAFF	TGCGCCAGCAGCCAAGGGGGACCATCAAACACTGAAGCTTTCTTT
TRBJ2-1	12	.	TRBD1	TRBV19	CASSTPRDRVFF	TGTGCCAGTAGTACCCCCCGGGACAGGGTGTTCTTC
TRBJ2-1	15	once	TRBD2	TRBV29-1	CSVGGSSGAYNEQFF	TGCAGCGTTGGGGGGAGTAGCGGGGCTTACAATGAGCAGTTCTTC
TRBJ2-2	16	.	TRBD1	TRBV12-5	CASGLVVQGHTGELFF	TGTGCTAGTGGTTTGGTAGTACAGGGGCACACCGGGGAGCTGTTTTTT
TRBJ1-5	12	.	.	TRBV25-1	CASSLGNQPQHF	TGTGCCAGCAGTTTAGGCAATCAGCCCCAGCATTTT
TRBJ1-1	14	.	.	TRBV7-3	CASSPRGAGTEAFF	TGTGCCAGCAGCCCCCGGGGGGCCGGCACTGAAGCTTTCTTT
TRBJ1-1	15	.	TRBD1	TRBV14	CASSPRQGVNTEAFF	TGTGCCAGCAGCCCCCGGCAGGGGGTAAACACTGAAGCTTTCTTT
TRBJ2-5	16	.	.	TRBV4-1	CASSQDRQGLQETQYF	TGCGCCAGCAGCCAAGATCGGCAGGGTCTCCAAGAGACCCAGTACTTC
TRBJ1-5	16	.	.	TRBV4-3	CASSQEYSGQNQPQHF	TGCGCCAGCAGCCAAGAGTATTCGGGCCAAAATCAGCCCCAGCATTTT
TRBJ2-1	15	.	.	TRBV5-1	CASSSVGTSYNEQFF	TGCGCCAGCAGCTCGGTAGGCACCTCTTACAATGAGCAGTTCTTC
TRBJ2-7	14	.	.	TRBV6-5	CASSYSTYSYEQYF	TGTGCCAGCAGTTACTCGACATACTCCTACGAGCAGTACTTC
TRBJ2-6	17	.	.	TRBV13	CASSLVGLNSGANVLTF	TGTGCCAGCAGCTTAGTGGGACTTAACTCTGGGGCCAACGTCCTGACTTTC
TRBJ2-1	15	.	TRBD2	TRBV29-1	CSVEEGLAAYNEQFF	TGCAGCGTTGAGGAGGGACTAGCGGCCTACAATGAGCAGTTCTTC
TRBJ2-5	17	.	.	TRBV7-2	CASSLVLMAGWEETQYF	TGTGCCAGCAGCTTAGTATTGATGGCGGGCTGGGAAGAGACCCAGTACTTC